This entry describes one T cell receptor beta chain. Its recognized antigen is unknown. No qualities accompany the bases; no much larger clone lies one base away. This record belongs to a study of PD-1 blockade in classical Hodgkin lymphoma (dated by TCRdb to the early 2020s). For context, the study as a whole: Nivolumab dosing was 3 mg/kg intravenously every 2 weeks, continuing until either disease progression or unacceptable toxicity. To define a peripheral blood immune signature of response to PD-1 blockade in classical Hodgkin lymphoma, the study combined TCR beta sequencing with CyTOF.

Results and caveats for the whole study, not just this receptor: CD4+ but not CD8+ TCR diversity rose significantly by C4D1 (p=0.0027 vs p=0.16), most apparent in complete responders (p=0.02). Newly diagnosed patients were reported to have lower baseline TCR diversity than healthy donors, and relapsed/refractory patients were reported to have lower baseline TCR diversity still. The study was restricted to a single clinical trial cohort, and the causes of repertoire differences, possibly disease activity or prior therapy, were left undefined. Diversity was lower in patients who began nivolumab less than 1 year after ASCT, so these patients were left out of later analyses to avoid confounding by immune reconstitution. Trial patients with a complete response had baseline diversity similar to that of newly diagnosed patients, while partial responders and progressors had significantly lower diversity.

Genomic DNA was isolated using the Qiagen DNeasy kit from unsorted PBMCs as well as from negatively selected CD4+ and CD8+ fractions. Amplification of TCR beta CDR3 regions was done by immunoSEQ multiplex PCR with primers that anneal to V and J segments. Amplification bias was minimized using a synthetic immune receptor repertoire, and residual bias was removed computationally after sequencing. In the source study's methods: Repertoire diversity was quantified as the Shannon entropy index using custom Python scripts. The unsorted, CD4+ and CD8+ repertoires were each analyzed separately, with the exception of combined analyses, where CD4+ and CD8+ sequences were merged in silico. Clonal expansion was defined as a frequency increase of at least 2-fold after treatment compared with C1D1, and clones undetected at baseline were assigned a pseudocount of 0.5. Singleton clones were defined as clones with 0 or 1 copy at C1D1, and non-singleton clones were defined as clones with 2 or more copies. Clones expanded in unsorted samples were labelled as CD4+, CD8+ or unknown by matching protein sequences in sorted samples from the same patient. Wilcoxon tests were applied to paired samples to test diversity changes from C1D1 to C4D1. Entries here come from immuneACCESS through TCRdb and include only in-frame sequences with V and J called. Some clones fail to appear in such tables; in the studies checked, an unresolved V gene covers under half of the shortfall, and the cause of the remainder is unknown. V, J and clone size are those of that table, while D and trimming were read from the DNA. This sample is represented by roughly 90,000 clones; roughly 76% of them were singletons. The biggest ten clones account for less than 20% of the sample.

Counted from cysteine to phenylalanine, this CDR3 has 14 amino acids. CDR3 DNA only is kept here, 42 bases in frame from base 1. V loses 4 bases at its end and J loses 4 bases; junction bases beyond the gene matches: 6. CDR1 and CDR2, per the germline V gene, are LGHNA and YSLEER. What the time point label conveys for this sample: cycle 2 day 1 (C2D1) of nivolumab. Every trial patient had relapsed after autologous stem cell transplantation, and cohorts A, B and C differed in prior brentuximab vedotin exposure. The trial cohort comprised some 60 patients with relapsed/refractory classical Hodgkin lymphoma whose best overall responses were complete response, partial response or progressive disease. Trial patients were treated with single-agent nivolumab in the multi-cohort phase II CheckMate 205 trial. An independent review committee assessed best overall response by applying the 2007 International Working Group response criteria. PBMCs from the trial were collected at three points: immediately before nivolumab initiation (C1D1), and during therapy at cycle 2 day 1 and cycle 4 day 1. Peripheral blood was collected in 8 mL Vacutainer Cell Preparation Tubes, from which PBMCs were isolated by centrifugation and then cryopreserved.

The TCR comes from a human donor with classical Hodgkin lymphoma. The V gene is TRBV4-3 and the J gene is TRBJ2-7; the central 8 bases match TRBD2. This specimen consisted of peripheral blood mononuclear cells (PBMCs), obtained before the second cycle of nivolumab. The CDR3: CASSPGGGGYEQYF. The sequence in DNA is TGCGCCAGCAGCCCGGGAGGGGGGGGGTACGAGCAGTACTTC.